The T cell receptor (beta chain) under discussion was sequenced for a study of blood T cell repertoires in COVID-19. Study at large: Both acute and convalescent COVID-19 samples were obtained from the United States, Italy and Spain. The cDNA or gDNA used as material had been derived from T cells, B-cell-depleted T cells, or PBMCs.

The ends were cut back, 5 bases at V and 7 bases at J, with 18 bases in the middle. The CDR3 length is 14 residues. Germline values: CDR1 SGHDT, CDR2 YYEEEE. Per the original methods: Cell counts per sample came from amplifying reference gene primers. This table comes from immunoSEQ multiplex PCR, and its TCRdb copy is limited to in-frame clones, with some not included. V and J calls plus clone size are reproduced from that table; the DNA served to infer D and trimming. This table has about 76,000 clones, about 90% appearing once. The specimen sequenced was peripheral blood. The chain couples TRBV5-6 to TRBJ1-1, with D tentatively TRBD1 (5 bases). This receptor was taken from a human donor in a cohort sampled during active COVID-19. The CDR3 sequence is CASSSGWGDSEAFF. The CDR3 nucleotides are TGTGCCAGCAGTTCCGGATGGGGGGATAGTGAAGCTTTCTTT.